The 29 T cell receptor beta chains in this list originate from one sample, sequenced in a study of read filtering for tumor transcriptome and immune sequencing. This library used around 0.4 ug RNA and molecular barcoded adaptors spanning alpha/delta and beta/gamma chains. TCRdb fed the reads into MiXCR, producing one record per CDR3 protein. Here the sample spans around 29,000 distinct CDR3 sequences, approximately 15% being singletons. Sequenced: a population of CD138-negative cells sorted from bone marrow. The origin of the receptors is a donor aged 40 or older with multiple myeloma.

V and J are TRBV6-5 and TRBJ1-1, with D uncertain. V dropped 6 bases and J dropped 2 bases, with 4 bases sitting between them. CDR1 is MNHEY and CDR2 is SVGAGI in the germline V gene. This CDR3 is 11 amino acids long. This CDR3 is CASSPNTEAFF. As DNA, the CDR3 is TGTGCCAGCAGCCCAAACACTGAAGCTTTCTTT.

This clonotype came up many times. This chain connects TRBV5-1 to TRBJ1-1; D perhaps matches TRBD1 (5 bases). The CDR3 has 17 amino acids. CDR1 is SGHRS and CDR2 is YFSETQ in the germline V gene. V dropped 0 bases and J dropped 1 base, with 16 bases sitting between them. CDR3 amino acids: CASSLDRGAARNTEAFF. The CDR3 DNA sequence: TGCGCCAGCAGCTTGGACAGAGGGGCGGCTAGGAACACTGAAGCTTTCTTT.

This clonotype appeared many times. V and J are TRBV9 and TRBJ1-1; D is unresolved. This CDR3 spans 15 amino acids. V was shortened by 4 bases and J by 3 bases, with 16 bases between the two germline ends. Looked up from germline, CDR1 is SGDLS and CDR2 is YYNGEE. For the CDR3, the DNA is TGTGCCAGCAGCCAGCTGGGAGAGAAATACACTGAAGCTTTCTTT. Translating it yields CASSQLGEKYTEAFF.

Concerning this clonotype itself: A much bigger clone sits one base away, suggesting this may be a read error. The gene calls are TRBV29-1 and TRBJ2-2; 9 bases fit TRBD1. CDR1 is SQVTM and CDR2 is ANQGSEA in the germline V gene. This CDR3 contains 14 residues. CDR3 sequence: CGVADRGGSRELFF. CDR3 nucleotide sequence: TGCGGCGTTGCTGACAGGGGGGGAAGCCGGGAGCTGTTTTTT.

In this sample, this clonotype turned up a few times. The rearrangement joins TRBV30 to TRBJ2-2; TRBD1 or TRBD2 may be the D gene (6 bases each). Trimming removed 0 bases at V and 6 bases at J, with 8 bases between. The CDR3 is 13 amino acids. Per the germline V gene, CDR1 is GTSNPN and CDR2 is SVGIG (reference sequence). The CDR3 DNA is TGTGCCTGGAGTGTGGAGGGGGCCGGGGAGCTGTTTTTT. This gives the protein CAWSVEGAGELFF.

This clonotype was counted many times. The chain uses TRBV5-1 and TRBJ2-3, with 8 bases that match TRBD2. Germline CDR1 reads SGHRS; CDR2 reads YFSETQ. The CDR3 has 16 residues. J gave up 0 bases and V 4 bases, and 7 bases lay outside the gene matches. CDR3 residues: CASSLGASGSTDTQYF. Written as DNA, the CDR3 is TGCGCCAGCAGCCTGGGCGCTAGCGGGAGCACAGATACGCAGTATTTT. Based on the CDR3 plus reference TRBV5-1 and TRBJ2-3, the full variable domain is KAGVTQTPRYLIKTRGQQVTLSCSPISGHRSVSWYQQTPGQGLQFLFEYFSETQRNKGNFPGRFSGRQFSNSRSEMNVSTLELGDSALYLCASSLGASGSTDTQYFGPGTRLTVL.

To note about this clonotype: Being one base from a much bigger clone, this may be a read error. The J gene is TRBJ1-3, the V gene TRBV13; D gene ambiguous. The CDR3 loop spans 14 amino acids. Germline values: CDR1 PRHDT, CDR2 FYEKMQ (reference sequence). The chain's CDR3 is CAGSLAGTGNTIYF. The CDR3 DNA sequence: TGTGCCGGCAGCTTAGCAGGTACTGGAAACACCATATATTTT.

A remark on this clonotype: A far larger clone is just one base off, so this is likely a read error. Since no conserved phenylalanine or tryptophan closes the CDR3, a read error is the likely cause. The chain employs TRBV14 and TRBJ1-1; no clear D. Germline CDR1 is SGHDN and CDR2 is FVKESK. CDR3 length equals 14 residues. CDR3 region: CASSQIATSTEAFS. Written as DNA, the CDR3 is TGTGCCAGCAGCCAAATCGCGACTAGCACTGAGGCTTTCTCT.

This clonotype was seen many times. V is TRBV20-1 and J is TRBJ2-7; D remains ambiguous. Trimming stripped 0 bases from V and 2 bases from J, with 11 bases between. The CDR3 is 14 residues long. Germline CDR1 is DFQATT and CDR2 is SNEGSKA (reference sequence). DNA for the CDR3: TGCAGTGCTAGAGATCTGGGCAGGACCTACGAGCAGTACTTC. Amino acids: CSARDLGRTYEQYF.

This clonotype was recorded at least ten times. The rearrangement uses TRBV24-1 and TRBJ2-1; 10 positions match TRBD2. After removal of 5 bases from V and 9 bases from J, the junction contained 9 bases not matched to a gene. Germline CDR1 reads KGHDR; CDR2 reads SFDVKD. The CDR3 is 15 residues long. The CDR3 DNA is TGTGCCACCAGTGGGACTAGCGGAAAACTTGTTGAGCAGTTCTTC. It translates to CATSGTSGKLVEQFF.

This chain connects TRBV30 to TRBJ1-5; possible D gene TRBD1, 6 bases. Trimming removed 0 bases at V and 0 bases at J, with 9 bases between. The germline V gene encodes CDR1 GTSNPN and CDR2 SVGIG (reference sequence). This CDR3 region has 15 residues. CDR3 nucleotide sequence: TGTGCCTGGAGTGTATTGGACAGTAGCAATCAGCCCCAGCATTTT. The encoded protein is CAWSVLDSSNQPQHF.

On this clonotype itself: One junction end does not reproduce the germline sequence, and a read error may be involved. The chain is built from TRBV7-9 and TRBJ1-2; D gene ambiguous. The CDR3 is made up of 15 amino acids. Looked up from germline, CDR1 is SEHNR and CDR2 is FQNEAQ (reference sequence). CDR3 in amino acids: CASNLTSTVNYGYTF. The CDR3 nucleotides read TGTGCCAGCAACTTAACCAGCACCGTTAACTATGGCTACACCTTC.

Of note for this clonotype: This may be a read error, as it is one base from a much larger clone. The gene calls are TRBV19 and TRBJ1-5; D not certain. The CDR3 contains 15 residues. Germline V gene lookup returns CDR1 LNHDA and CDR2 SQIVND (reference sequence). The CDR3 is CASSFDFISDQPQHF. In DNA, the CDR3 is TGTGCCAGTAGTTTCGACTTCATTAGCGATCAGCCCCAGCATTTT.

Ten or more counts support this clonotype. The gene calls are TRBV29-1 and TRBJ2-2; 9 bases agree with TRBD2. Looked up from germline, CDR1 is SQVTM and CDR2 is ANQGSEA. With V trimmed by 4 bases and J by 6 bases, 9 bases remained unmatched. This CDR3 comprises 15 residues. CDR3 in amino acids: CSVGSGTSRPGELFF. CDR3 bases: TGCAGCGTTGGGTCCGGGACTAGCCGGCCCGGGGAGCTGTTTTTT.

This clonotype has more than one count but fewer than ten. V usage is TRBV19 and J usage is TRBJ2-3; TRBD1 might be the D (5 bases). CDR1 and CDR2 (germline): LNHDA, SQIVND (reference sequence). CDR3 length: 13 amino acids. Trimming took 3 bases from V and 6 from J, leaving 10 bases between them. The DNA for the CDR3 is TGTGCCAGTAGTATTCAGGGAAGGGATACGCAGTATTTT. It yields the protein CASSIQGRDTQYF.

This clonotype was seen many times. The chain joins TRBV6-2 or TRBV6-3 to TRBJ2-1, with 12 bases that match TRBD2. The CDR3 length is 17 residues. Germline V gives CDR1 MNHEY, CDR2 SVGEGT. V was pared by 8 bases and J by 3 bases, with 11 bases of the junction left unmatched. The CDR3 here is CASLNWASGRVYNEQFF. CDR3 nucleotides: TGTGCCAGCCTAAACTGGGCTAGCGGGAGGGTCTACAATGAGCAGTTCTTC.

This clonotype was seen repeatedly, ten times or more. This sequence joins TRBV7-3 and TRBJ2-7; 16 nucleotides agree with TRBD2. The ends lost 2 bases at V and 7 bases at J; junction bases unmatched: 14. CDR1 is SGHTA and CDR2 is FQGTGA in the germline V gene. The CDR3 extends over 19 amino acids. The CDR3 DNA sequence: TGTGCCAGCAGCTTAGGCCGACCGGGACTAGCGGGAGGGCCGGGGGAGCAGTACTTC. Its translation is CASSLGRPGLAGGPGEQYF.

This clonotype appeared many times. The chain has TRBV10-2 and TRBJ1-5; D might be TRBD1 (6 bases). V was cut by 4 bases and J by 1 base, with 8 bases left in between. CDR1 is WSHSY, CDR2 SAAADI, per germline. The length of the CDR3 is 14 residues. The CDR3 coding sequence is TGCGCCAGCAGTGGGACAGCAAGCAATCAGCCCCAGCATTTT. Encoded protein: CASSGTASNQPQHF.

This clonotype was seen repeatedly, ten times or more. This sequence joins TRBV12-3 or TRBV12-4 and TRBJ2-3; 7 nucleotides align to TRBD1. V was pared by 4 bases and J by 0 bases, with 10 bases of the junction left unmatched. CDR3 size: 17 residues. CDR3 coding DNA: TGTGCCAGCAGTTACAGGAAGAGGGACAGTAGCACAGATACGCAGTATTTT. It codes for CASSYRKRDSSTDTQYF.

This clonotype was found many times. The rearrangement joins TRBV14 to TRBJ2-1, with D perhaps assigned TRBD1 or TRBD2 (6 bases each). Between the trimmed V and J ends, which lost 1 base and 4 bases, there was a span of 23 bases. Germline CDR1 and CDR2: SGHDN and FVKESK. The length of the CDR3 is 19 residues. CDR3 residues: CASSQVGSATRGTYNEQFF. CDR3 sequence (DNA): TGTGCCAGCAGCCAAGTCGGGTCGGCGACTAGGGGGACTTACAATGAGCAGTTCTTC.

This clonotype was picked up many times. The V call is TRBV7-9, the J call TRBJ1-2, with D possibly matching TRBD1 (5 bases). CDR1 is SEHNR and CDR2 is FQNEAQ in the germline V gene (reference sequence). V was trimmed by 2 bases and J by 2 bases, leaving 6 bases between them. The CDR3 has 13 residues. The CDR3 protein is CASSLQGNYGYTF. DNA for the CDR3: TGTGCCAGCAGCTTACAGGGCAACTATGGCTACACCTTC.

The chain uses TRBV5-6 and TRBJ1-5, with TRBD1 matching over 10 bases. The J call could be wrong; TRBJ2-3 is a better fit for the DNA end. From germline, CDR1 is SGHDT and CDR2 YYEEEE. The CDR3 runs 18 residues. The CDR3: CASSLFFPGQGPNQTQYF. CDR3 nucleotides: TGTGCCAGCAGCTTGTTCTTTCCGGGACAGGGGCCCAATCAGACCCAGTATTTT.

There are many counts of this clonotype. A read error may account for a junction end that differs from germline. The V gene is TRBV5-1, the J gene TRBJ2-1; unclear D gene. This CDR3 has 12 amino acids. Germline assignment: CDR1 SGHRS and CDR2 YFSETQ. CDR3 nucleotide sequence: TGTGCCAGCAGCTTGACCGGTAATGAGCAGTTCTTC. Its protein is CASSLTGNEQFF.

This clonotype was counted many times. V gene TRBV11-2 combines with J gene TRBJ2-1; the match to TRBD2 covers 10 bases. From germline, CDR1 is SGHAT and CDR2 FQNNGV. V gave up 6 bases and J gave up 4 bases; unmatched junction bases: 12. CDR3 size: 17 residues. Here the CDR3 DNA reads TGTGCCAGCAGTTCCCTCAGAGGACTAGCGGTTTACAATGAGCAGTTCTTC. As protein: CASSSLRGLAVYNEQFF.

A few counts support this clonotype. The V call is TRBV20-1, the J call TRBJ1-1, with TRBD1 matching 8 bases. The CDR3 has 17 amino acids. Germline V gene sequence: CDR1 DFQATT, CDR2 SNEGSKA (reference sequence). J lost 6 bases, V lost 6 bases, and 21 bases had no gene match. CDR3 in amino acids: CSAPGLGQDPSGAEAFF. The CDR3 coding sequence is TGCAGTGCCCCAGGTTTGGGACAGGACCCTTCCGGGGCTGAAGCTTTCTTT.

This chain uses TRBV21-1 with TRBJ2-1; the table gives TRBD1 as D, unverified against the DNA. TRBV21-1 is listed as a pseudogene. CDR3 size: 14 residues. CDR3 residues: CVSSKGRGYNEQFF. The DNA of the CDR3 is TGTGTCAGCAGCAAGGGCAGGGGATACAATGAACAGTTCTTC.

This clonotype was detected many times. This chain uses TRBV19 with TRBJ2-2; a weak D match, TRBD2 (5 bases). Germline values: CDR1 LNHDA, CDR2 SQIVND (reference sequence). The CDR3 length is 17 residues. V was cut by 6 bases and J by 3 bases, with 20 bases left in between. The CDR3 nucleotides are TGTGCCAGTAGCCTAGAGGGCGGACCCGTAGACACCGGGGAGCTGTTTTTT. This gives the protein CASSLEGGPVDTGELFF.

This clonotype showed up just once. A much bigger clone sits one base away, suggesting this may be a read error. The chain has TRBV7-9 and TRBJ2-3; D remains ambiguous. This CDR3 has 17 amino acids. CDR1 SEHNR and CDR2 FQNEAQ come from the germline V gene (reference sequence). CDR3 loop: CASSGRRALLFADTRYF. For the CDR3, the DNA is TGTGCCAGCAGCGGGCGAAGGGCTTTGCTTTTTGCAGATACGCGGTATTTT.

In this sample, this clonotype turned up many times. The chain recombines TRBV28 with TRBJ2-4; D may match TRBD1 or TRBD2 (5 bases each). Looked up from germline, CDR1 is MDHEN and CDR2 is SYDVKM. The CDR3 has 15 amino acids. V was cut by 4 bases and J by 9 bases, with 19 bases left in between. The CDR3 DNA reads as TGTGCCAGCAGTTCCCTAGGGACCATGGACCGCATTCAGTACTTC. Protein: CASSSLGTMDRIQYF. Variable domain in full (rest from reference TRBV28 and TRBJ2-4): DVKVTQSSRYLVKRTGEKVFLECVQDMDHENMFWYRQDPGLGLRLIYFSYDVKMKEKGDIPEGYSVSREKKERFSLILESASTNQTSMYLCASSSLGTMDRIQYFGAGTRLSVL.